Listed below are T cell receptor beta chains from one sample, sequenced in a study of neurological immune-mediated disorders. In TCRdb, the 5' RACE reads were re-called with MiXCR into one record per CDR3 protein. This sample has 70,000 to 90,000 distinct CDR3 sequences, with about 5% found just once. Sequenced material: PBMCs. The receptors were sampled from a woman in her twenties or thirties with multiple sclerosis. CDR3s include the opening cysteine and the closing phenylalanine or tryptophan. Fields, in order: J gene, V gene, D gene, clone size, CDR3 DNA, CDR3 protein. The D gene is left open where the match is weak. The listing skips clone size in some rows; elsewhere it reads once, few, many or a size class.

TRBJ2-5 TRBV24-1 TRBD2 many TGTGCCACCAGTGACAAGGGACTAGCTGCAGAGACCCAGTACTTC CATSDKGLAAETQYF
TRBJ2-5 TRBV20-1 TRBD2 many TGCAGTGCTACCTTAGCGGGAGGGCTTGGAGAGACCCAGTACTTC CSATLAGGLGETQYF
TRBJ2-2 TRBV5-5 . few TGTGCCAGCAGCGGCCTCGGCACCGGGGAGCTGTTTTTT CASSGLGTGELFF
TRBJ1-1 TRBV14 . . TGTGCCAGCAGCCGCCCGGGGCTTAACACTGAAGCTTTCTTT CASSRPGLNTEAFF
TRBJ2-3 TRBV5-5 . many TGTGCCAGCAGCCACAGGGGAGGTTTGTTCGCAGATACGCAGTATTTT CASSHRGGLFADTQYF
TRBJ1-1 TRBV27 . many TGTGCCAGCAGTTTATCGATGGGGTCGGCTGAAGCTTTCTTT CASSLSMGSAEAFF
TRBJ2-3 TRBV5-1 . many TGCGCCAGCAGCTTCAAGACAGGCCGCACAGATACGCAGTATTTT CASSFKTGRTDTQYF
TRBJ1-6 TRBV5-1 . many TGCGCCAGCAGCTTCTCGGGGCTGAGCTCCTATAATTCACCCCTCCACTTT CASSFSGLSSYNSPLHF
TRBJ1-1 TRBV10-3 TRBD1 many TGTGCCATCACCCTGGACAGGGGTAGAGCCACTGAAGCTTTCTTT CAITLDRGRATEAFF
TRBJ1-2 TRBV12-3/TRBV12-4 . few TGTGCCAGCAGTTTGGGCGACAGGTCTAACTATGGCTACACCTTC CASSLGDRSNYGYTF
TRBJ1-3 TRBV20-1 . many TGCAGTGGGGAGCGTTTGGGGCTCTCTGGAAACACCATATATTTT CSGERLGLSGNTIYF
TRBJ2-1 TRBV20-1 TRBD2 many TGCAGTGCTAGAGATTTGGGGGGGTACTCCTACAATGAGCAGTTCTTC CSARDLGGYSYNEQFF
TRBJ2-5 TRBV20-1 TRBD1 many TGCAGTGGAACGAATTCAGGGGGCGCGTGGGAGACCCAGTACTTC CSGTNSGGAWETQYF
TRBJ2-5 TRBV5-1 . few TGCGCCAGCAGCCCGGCCAGGGTGTTGGAGACCCAGTACTTC CASSPARVLETQYF
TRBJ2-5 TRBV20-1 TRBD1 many TGCAGTGCTAGAGGACAGGGGGGGACCCAGTACTTC CSARGQGGTQYF
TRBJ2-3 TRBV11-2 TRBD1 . TGTGCCAGCAGCTTAGGAGTTAGGACAGGGCCCTCAGATACGCAGTATTTT CASSLGVRTGPSDTQYF
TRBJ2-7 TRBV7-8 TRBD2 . TGTGCCAGCAGCTTAATCGGGAGGGACGAGCAGTACTTC CASSLIGRDEQYF
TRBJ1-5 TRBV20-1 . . TGCAGTGCTAGAAATCAGGGGAATCAGCCCCAGCATTTT CSARNQGNQPQHF
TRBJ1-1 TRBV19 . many TGTGCCACCGCGAAAAACCTTATGAACACTGAAGCTTTCTTT CATAKNLMNTEAFF
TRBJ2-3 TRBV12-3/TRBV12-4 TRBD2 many TGTGCCAGCAGCAACCCTCACAGGCGGGGGGATACGCAGTATTTT CASSNPHRRGDTQYF
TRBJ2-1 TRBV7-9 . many TGTGCCAGCAGCTTAATAACACGAGGCACCTACAATGAGCAGTTCTTC CASSLITRGTYNEQFF
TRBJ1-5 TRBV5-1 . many TGCGCCAGCAGGCCTGATAGCAATCAGCCCCAGCATTTT CASRPDSNQPQHF
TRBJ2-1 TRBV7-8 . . TGTGCCAGCAGCTTAGGGGACCATACGAATGAGCAGTTCTTC CASSLGDHTNEQFF
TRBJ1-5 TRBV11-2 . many TGTGCCAGCAGCTTGGCCCGGATTAATCAGCCCCAGCATTTT CASSLARINQPQHF
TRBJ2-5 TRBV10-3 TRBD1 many TGTGCCATCAGTGAGCGTGCGGTCGGGACAGGGAGCCCCGAAACCCAGTACTTC CAISERAVGTGSPETQYF
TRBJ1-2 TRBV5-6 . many TGTGCCAGCAGCCGCCCCCGCGGGTCCTATGGCTACACCTTC CASSRPRGSYGYTF
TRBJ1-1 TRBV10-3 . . TGTGCCATCACTCAGACAGAGATGAACACTGAAGCTTTCTTT CAITQTEMNTEAFF
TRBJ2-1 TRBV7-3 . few TGTGCCAGCAGCGCGGACAGCTCTATCAATGAGCAGTTCTTC CASSADSSINEQFF
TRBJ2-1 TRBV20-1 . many TGCAGTACACGGAGGAGTCTCGATGAGCAGTTCTTC CSTRRSLDEQFF
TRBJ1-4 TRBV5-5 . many TGTGCCAGCAGCTTCGGGGATAGTAATGAAAAACTGTTTTTT CASSFGDSNEKLFF
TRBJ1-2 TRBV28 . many TGTGCCAGCAGTCAAGGGACAACCTATGGCTACACCTTC CASSQGTTYGYTF
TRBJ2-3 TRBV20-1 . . TGCAGTGCTAGTACCCTCGAAAGGACGAGCCCCACGCAGTATTTT CSASTLERTSPTQYF
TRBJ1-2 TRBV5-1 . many TGCGCCAGCATAGGGCAGGACTATGGCTACACCTTC CASIGQDYGYTF
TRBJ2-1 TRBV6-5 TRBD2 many TGTGCCAGCAGTTACCTCGGACTAGCTGATGAGCAGTTCTTC CASSYLGLADEQFF
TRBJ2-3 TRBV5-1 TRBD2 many TGCGCCAGCAGTCCCGGACTAGCGGGAGGTGCAGATACGCAGTATTTT CASSPGLAGGADTQYF
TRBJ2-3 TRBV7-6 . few TGTGCCAGCAGCTTATCTGGCGGGCTTAGCACAGATACGCAGTATTTT CASSLSGGLSTDTQYF
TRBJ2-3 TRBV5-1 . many TGCGCCAGCAGCTCAGCGGTCGGGGGGCCTACGGATACGCAGTATTTT CASSSAVGGPTDTQYF
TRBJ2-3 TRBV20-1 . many TGCAGTGCTAGTCTGCGTGCAGATACGCAGTATTTT CSASLRADTQYF
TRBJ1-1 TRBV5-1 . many TGCGCCAGCAGCTTGGAGGCGCACCTGAACACTGAAGCTTTCTTT CASSLEAHLNTEAFF
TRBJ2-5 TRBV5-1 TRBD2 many TGCGCCAGCAGCTTGACTAGCGGACAAGAGACCCAGTACTTC CASSLTSGQETQYF
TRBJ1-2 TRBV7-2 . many TGTGCCAGCAGCTTTGACAGAGTCTATGGCTACACCTTC CASSFDRVYGYTF
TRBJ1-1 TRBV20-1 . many TGCAGTGCTAGGGATCTCTCAGAAGGTGGAGCTTTCTTT CSARDLSEGGAFF
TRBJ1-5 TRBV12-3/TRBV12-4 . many TGTGCCAGCAGTCCAGGGCTTTCGAGAAATCAGCCCCAGCATTTT CASSPGLSRNQPQHF
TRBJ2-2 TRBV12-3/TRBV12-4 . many TGTGCCAGCAGTTCCGTTCGGGGCGGGGAGCTGTTTTTT CASSSVRGGELFF
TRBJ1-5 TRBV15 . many TGTGCCACCAGCAACTGGGAGGGGGGGCAGCCCCAGCATTTT CATSNWEGGQPQHF
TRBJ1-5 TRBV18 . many TGTGCCAGCTCACTTTCAACCGGGGTAAGCAATCAGCCCCAGCATTTT CASSLSTGVSNQPQHF
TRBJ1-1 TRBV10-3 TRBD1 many TGTGCCATCAGCGGTGGACAGGGGACTTCTAACACTGAAGCTTTCTTT CAISGGQGTSNTEAFF
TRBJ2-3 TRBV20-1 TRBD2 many TGCAGTGCAATGCTAGCGGGAGGGCCAGATACGCAGTATTTT CSAMLAGGPDTQYF
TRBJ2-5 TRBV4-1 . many TGCGCCAGCAGCCAAGAGGAACAGGGACAAGAGACCCAGTACTTC CASSQEEQGQETQYF
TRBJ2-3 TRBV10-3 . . TGTGCCATCACACCCCAGGGCGGTACAGATACGCAGTATTTT CAITPQGGTDTQYF
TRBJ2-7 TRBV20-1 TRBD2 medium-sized TGCAGTGCTAGATCGGAATTGGGGGGGGGTTTCACCTACGAGCAGTACTTC CSARSELGGGFTYEQYF